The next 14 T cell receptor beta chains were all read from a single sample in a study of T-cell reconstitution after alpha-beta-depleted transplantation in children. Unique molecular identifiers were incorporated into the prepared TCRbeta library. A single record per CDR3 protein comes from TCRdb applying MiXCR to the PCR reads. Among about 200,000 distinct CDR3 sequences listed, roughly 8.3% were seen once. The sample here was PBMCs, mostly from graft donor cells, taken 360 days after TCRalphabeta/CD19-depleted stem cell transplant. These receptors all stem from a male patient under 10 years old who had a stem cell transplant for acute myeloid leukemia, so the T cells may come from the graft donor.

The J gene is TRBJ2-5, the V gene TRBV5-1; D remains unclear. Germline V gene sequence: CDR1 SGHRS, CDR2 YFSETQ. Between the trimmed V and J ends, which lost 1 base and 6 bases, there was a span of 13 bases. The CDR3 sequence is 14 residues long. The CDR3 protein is CASSLPAGKKTQYF. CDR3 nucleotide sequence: TGCGCCAGCAGCTTGCCGGCAGGAAAAAAGACCCAGTACTTC.

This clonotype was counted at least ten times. CDR3 sequence reads: CASSFDRVTEAFF. The CDR3 DNA reads TGTGCCAGCAGCTTTGACAGGGTCACTGAAGCTTTCTTT. The V call is TRBV7-9, the J call TRBJ1-1, with TRBD1 identical over 7 bases. The trim removed 3 bases at V and 4 bases at J, leaving 2 bases unmatched. CDR3 length equals 13 residues. The germline gives CDR1 SEHNR, CDR2 FQNEAQ (reference sequence).

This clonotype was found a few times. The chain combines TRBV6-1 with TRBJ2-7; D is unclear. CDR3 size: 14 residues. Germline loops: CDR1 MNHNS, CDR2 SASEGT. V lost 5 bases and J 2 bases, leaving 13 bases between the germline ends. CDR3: CASSRSVGPYEQYF. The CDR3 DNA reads TGTGCCAGCAGTCGGTCGGTAGGACCCTACGAGCAGTACTTC.

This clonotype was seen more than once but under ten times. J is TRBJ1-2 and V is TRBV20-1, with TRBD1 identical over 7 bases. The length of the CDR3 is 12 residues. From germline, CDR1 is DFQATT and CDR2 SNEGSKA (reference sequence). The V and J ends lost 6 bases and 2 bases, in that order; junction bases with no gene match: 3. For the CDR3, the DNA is TGCAGTGCCTGGGGACAGAACTATGGCTACACCTTC. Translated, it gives CSAWGQNYGYTF.

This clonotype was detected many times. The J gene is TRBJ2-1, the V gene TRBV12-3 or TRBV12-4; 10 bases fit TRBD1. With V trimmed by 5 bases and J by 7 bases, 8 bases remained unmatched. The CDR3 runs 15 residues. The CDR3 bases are TGTGCCAGCAGTCCCGGGACAGGGGCTTCTAATGAGCAGTTCTTC. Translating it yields CASSPGTGASNEQFF.

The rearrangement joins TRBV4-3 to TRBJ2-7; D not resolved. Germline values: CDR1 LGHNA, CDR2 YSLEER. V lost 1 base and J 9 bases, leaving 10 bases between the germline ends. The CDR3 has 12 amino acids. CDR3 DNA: TGCGCCAGCAGCCAAGCTCCTACACGGCAGTACGTC. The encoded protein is CASSQAPTRQYV.

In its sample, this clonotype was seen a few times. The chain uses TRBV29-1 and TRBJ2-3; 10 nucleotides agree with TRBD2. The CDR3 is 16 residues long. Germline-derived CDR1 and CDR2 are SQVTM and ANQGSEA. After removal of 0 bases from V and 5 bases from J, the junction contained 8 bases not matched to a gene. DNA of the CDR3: TGCAGCGTTGAAGATCTTCGGGGGACTAGCGTAGATACGCAGTATTTT. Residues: CSVEDLRGTSVDTQYF.

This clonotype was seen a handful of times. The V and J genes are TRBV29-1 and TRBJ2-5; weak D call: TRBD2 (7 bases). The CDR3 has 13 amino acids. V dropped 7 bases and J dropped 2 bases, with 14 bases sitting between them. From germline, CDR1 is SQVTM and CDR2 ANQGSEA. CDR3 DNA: TGCAGCGCGAAAGGGGGAGGGCAAGAGACCCAGTACTTC. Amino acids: CSAKGGGQETQYF.

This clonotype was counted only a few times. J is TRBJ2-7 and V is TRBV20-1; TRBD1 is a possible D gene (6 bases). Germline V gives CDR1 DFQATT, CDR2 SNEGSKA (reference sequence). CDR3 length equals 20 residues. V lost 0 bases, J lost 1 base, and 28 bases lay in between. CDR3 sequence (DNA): TGCAGTGCTAGAGATAGGGGGAAGCAGGAACCAGGGCCCGGATCCTACGAGCAGTACTTC. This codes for CSARDRGKQEPGPGSYEQYF.

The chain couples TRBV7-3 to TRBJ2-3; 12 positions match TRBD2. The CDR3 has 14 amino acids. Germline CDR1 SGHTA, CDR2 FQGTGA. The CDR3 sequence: CASGLAGRTDTQYF. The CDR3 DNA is TGTGCGAGCGGACTAGCGGGACGCACAGATACGCAGTATTTT.

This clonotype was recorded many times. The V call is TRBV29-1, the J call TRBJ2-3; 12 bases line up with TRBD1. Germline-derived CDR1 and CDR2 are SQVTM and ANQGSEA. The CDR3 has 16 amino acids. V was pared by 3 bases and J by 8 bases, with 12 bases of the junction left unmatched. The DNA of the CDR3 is TGCAGCGTTGAGGGGGTCGGGACAGGGGGCCGTGGTACGCAGTATTTT. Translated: CSVEGVGTGGRGTQYF.

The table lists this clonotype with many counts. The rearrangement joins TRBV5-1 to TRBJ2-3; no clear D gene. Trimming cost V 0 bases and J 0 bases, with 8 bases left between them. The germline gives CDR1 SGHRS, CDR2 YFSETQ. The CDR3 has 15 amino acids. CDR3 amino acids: CASSLATSSTDTQYF. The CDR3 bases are TGCGCCAGCAGCTTGGCCACCTCTAGCACAGATACGCAGTATTTT.

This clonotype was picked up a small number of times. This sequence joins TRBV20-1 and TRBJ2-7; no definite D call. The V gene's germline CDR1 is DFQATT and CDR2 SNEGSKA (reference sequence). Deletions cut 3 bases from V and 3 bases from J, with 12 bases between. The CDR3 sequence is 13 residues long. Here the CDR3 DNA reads TGCAGTGCTAGTGACAACTCCTTCTACGAGCAGTACTTC. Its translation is CSASDNSFYEQYF.

As DNA, the CDR3 is TGCGCCAGCAGCCCGGGACAGGGGGCCGGTGAAGCTTTCTTT. Residues: CASSPGQGAGEAFF. The chain combines TRBV4-3 with TRBJ1-1; TRBD1 aligns across 12 bases. The CDR3 has 14 amino acids. The germline CDR1 and CDR2 sequences are LGHNA and YSLEER. Trimming at V came to 4 bases and at J to 7 bases, leaving 4 bases not matched to a gene.